This TCR beta chain was recorded in a study of blood T cell repertoires in COVID-19. Background on the study: Material from acute and convalescent COVID-19 was sourced from the United States, Italy and Spain. Sample material is recorded as cDNA or gDNA derived from T cells, B-cell-depleted T cells, or PBMCs.

Sequencing was performed with immunoSEQ multiplex PCR; in TCRdb, only in-frame clones are kept and a portion is missing. The table shows approximately 99,000 clones, with roughly 84% occurring only once. Germline V gene data show CDR1 as SGHRS and CDR2 as YFSETQ. The CDR3 totals 15 residues. V dropped 6 bases and J dropped 2; count of bases not matched to a gene: 3. The TCR comes from a man between 65 and 79 years old with active or convalescent COVID-19. The chain is built from TRBV5-1 and TRBJ2-3, with TRBD2 matching 13 bases. The specimen sequenced was peripheral blood. CDR3 in amino acids: CASKTSGGPTDTQYF. The CDR3 DNA follows: TGCGCCAGCAAGACTAGCGGGGGGCCCACAGATACGCAGTATTTT.